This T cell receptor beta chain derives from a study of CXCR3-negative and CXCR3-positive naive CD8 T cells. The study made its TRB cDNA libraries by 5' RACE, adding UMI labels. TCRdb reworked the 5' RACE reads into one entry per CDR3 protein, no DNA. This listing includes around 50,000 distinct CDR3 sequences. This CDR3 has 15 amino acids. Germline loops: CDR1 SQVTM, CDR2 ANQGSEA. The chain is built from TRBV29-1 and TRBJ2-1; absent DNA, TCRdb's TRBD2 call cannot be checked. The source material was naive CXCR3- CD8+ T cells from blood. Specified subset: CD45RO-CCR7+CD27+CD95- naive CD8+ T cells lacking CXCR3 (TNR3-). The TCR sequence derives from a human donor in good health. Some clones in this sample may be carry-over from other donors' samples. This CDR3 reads CSVEASGRWDNEQFF.